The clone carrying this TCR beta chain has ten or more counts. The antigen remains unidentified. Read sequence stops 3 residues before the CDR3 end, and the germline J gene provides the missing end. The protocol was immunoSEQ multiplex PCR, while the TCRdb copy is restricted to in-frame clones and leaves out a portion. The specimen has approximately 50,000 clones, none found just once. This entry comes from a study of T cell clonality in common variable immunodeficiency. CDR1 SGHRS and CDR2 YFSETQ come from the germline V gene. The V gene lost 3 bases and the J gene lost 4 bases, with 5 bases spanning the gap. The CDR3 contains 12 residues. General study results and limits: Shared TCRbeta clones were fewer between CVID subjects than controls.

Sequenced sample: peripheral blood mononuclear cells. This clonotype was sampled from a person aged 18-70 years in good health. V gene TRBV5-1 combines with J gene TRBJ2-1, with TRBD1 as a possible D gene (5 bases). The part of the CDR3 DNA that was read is TGCGCCAGCAGCTCAGGGTACAATGAG. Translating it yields CASSSGYNE. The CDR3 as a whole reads CASSSGYNEQFF.